This T cell receptor (beta chain) was profiled in a study of metastatic and nonmetastatic thyroid tumors. Study findings and constraints: The study reportedly found significantly higher TCR beta diversity in malignant thyroid tumors than benign nodules, in blood and tumor.

Patients were all untreated before their thyroid surgery. Under the authors' procedure: The study's classifier, a distant-metastasis tool for papillary thyroid cancer, was built using CDR3 differences across clinicopathological groups. TCRdb re-called clones via MiXCR from the PCR reads. TCRdb's processing, not the study's, gives the V and J calls here. This table has around 30,000 clones, around 20% appearing once. This clone was observed at least ten times. Its antigen is currently unknown. The germline V and J ends were trimmed by 0 bases and 3 bases, with 1 base remaining between them. Germline-derived CDR1 and CDR2 are SGHTS and YDEGEE. The CDR3 spans 12 residues.

The source is a female donor with papillary thyroid cancer or a benign thyroid nodule (not recorded which). Some clones in this sample may be carry-over from other donors' samples. J is TRBJ1-3 and V is TRBV5-8, with unresolved D. The material sequenced was blood. In DNA, the CDR3 is TGTGCCAGCAGCTTGGATGGAAACACCATATATTTT. It is translated as CASSLDGNTIYF.